This T cell receptor beta chain was documented in a study of shared clonotypes between healthy human individuals. At the deep level, the assay was run. TCRdb keeps only in-frame clones here, not all; method: immunoSEQ multiplex PCR. This sample yields approximately 2,300,000 clones, of which 85% to 95% are seen a single time; 0.37% belongs to the top ten. Notes on this clone: The antigen remains undetermined.

Adult Caucasians living in Nashville, Tennessee made up all of the donors. Study outcomes and limitations: Genetic and exposure-history diversity was limited by the few donors.

There are 16 residues in the CDR3. V shed 6 bases, J shed 3 bases, and the junction held 14 bases outside the gene matches. Per germline, CDR1 MNHEY and CDR2 SMNVEV (reference sequence). Source material: naive CD4+ T cells from PBMCs. Subset indicated: CD45RA+ positively selected. The clonotype originates from a man aged 18 to 35 in good health. Some clones in this sample may be carry-over from other donors' samples. The chain has TRBV27 and TRBJ2-7; 7 nucleotides match TRBD2. The CDR3 DNA reads as TGTGCCAGCAGCCCTGGACTAGGGCTTGGAGGCTACGAGCAGTACTTC. Protein: CASSPGLGLGGYEQYF.